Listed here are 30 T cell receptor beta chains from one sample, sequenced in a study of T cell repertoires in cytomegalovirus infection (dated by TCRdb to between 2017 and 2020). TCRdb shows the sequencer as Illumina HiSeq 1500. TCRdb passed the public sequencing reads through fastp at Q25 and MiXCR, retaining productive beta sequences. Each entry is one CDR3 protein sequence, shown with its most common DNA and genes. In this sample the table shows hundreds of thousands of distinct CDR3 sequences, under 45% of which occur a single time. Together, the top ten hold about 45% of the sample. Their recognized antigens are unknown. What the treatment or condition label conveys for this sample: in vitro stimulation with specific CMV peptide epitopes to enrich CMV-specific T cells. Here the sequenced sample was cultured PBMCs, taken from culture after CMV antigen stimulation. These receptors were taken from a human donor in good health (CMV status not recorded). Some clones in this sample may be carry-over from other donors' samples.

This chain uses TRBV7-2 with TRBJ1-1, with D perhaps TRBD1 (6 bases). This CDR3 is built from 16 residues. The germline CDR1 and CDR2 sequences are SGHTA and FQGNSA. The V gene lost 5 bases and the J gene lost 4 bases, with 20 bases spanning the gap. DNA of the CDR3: TGTGCCAGCAGCCGTTTGGGGGGCGAATACGGCACTGAAGCTTTCTTT. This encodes CASSRLGGEYGTEAFF.

CDR3 region: CASSSGQGGIADTEAFF. CDR3 in DNA: TGTGCCAGCAGTTCAGGACAGGGGGGAATCGCGGACACTGAAGCTTTCTTT. The chain carries TRBV12-3 or TRBV12-4 and TRBJ1-1, with 10 bases aligning to TRBD1. The CDR3 is 17 amino acids. With 4 bases clipped from V and 3 bases from J, the junction kept 11 bases outside the gene matches.

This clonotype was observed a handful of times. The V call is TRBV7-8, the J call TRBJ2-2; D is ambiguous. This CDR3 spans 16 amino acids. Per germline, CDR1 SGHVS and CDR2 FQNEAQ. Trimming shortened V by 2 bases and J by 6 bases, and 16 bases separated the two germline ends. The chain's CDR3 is CASSLQYLGIPGELFF. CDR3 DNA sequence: TGTGCCAGCAGCTTACAATACCTTGGGATTCCCGGGGAGCTGTTTTTT.

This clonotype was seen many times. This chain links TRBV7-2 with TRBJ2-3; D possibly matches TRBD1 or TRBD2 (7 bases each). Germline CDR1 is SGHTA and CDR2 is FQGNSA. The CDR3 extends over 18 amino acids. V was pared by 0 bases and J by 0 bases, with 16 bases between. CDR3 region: CASSLARGRRGSTDTQYF. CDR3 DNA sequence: TGTGCCAGCAGCTTAGCGAGGGGGCGGCGGGGGAGCACAGATACGCAGTATTTT.

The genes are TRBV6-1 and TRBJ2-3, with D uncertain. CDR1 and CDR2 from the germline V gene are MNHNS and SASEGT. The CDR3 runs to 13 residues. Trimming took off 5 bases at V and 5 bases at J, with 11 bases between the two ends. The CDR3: CASSQTRRDTQYF. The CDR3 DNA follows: TGTGCCAGCAGTCAAACACGACGAGATACGCAGTATTTT.

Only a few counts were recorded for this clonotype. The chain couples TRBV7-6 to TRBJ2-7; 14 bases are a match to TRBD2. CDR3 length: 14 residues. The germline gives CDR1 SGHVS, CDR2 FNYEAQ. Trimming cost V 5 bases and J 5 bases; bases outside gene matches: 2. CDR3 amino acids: CASSRGLAGDEQYF. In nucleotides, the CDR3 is TGTGCCAGCAGCAGGGGACTAGCGGGAGACGAGCAGTACTTC.

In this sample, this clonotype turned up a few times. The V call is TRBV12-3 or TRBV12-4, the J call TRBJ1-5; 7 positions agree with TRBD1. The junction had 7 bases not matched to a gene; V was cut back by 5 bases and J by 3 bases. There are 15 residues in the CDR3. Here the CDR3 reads CASSTWTGDNQPQHF. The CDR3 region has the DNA TGTGCCAGCAGTACGTGGACAGGTGACAATCAGCCCCAGCATTTT.

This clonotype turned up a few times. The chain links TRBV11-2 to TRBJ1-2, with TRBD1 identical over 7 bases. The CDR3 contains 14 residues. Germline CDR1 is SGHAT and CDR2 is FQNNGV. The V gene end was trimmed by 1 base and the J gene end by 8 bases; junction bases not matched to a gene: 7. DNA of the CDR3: TGTGCCAGCAGCTTAGTAGGACAGGCTAAAGGCTACACCTTC. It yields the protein CASSLVGQAKGYTF. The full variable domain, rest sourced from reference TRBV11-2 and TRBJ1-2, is EAGVAQSPRYKIIEKRQSVAFWCNPISGHATLYWYQQILGQGPKLLIQFQNNGVVDDSQLPKDRFSAERLKGVDSTLKIQPAKLEDSAVYLCASSLVGQAKGYTFGSGTRLTVV.

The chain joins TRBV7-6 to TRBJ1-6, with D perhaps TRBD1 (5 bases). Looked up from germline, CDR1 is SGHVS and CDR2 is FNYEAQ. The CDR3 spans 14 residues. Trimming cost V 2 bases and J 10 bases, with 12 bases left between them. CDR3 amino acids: CASSLHRDPSPLHF. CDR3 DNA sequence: TGTGCCAGCAGCTTACACCGGGACCCGTCACCCCTCCACTTT. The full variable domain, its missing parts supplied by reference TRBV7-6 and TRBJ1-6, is GAGVSQSPRYKVTKRGQDVALRCDPISGHVSLYWYRQALGQGPEFLTYFNYEAQQDKSGLPNDRFSAERPEGSISTLTIQRTEQRDSAMYRCASSLHRDPSPLHFGNGTRLTVT.

CDR3: CASSTGGGRIYSEFF. The CDR3 DNA sequence: TGTGCCAGCAGTACTGGGGGGGGGAGGATCTATTCAGAGTTCTTC. The V and J genes are TRBV6-2 or TRBV6-3 and TRBJ2-1; 7 positions match TRBD2. With V trimmed by 5 bases and J by 14 bases, 18 bases remained unmatched. The CDR3 spans 15 residues. The germline V gene encodes CDR1 MNHEY and CDR2 SVGEGT.

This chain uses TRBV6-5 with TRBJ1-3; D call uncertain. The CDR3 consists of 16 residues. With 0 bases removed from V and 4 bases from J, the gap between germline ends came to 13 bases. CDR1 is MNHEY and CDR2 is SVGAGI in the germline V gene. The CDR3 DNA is TGTGCCAGCAGTTACTCGGCCCTAACATGGGGAAACACCATATATTTT. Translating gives CASSYSALTWGNTIYF.

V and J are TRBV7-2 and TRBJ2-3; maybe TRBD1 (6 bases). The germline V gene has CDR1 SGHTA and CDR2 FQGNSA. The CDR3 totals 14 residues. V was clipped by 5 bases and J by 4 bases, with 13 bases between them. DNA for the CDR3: TGTGCCAGCAGCCCCGGTGGGACATCAGATACGCAGTATTTT. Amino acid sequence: CASSPGGTSDTQYF.

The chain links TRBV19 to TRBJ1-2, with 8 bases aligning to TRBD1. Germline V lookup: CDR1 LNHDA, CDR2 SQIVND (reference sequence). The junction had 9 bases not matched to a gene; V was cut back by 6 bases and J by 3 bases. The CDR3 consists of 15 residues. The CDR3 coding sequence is TGTGCCAGTAGGAAACAGGGGGTTTACGACTATGGCTACACCTTC. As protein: CASRKQGVYDYGYTF.

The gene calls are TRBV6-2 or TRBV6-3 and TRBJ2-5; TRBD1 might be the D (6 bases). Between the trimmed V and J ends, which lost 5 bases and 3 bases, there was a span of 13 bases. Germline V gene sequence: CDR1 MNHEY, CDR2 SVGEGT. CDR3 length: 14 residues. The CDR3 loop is CASSTRDIEETQYF. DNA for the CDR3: TGTGCCAGCAGTACCCGGGACATCGAAGAGACCCAGTACTTC.

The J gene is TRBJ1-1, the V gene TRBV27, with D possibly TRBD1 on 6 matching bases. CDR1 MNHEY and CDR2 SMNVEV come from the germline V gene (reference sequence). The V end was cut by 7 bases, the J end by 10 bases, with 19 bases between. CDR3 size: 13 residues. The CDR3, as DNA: TGTGCCAGCACCCCGGGGGGGGGCGGAGGAGCTTTCTTT. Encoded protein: CASTPGGGGGAFF.

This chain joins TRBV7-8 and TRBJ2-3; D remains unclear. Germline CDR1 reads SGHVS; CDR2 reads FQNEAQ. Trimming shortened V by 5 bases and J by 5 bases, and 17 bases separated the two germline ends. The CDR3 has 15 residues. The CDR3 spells CASSGALGRRDTQYF. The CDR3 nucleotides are TGTGCCAGCAGCGGAGCTCTGGGCCGGAGAGATACGCAGTATTTT.

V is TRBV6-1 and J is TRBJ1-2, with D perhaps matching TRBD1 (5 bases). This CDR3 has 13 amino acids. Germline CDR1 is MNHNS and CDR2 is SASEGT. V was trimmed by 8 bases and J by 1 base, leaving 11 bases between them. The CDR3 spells CASAGHRNYGYTF. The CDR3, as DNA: TGTGCCAGCGCCGGACATCGTAACTATGGCTACACCTTC.

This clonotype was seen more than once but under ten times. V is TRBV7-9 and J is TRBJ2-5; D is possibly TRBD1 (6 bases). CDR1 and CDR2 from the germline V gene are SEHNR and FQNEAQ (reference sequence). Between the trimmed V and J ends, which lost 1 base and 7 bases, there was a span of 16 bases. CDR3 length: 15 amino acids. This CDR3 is CASSLDSRGFATQYF. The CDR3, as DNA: TGTGCCAGCAGCTTAGATAGCAGGGGCTTTGCGACCCAGTACTTC.

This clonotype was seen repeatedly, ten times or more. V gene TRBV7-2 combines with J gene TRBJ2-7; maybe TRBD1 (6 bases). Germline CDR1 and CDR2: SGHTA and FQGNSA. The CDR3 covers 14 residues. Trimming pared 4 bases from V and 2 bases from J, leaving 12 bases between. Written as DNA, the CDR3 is TGTGCCAGCAGCTGGACCAACAGGGCCTACGAGCAGTACTTC. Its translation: CASSWTNRAYEQYF.

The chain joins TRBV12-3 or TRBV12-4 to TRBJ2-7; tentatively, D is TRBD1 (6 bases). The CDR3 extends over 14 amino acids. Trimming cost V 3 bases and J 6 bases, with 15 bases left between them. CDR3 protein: CASSLMDSLGEQYF. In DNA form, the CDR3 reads TGTGCCAGCAGTTTGATGGACAGCTTGGGCGAGCAGTACTTC.

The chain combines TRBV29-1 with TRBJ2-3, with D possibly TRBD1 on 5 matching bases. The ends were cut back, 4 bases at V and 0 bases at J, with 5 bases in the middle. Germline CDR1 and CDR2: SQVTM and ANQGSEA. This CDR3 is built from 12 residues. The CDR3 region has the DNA TGCAGCGTTGCAGGGAGCACAGATACGCAGTATTTT. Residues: CSVAGSTDTQYF.

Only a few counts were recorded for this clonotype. This CDR3 reads CSARVRGINQPQHF. DNA of the CDR3: TGCAGTGCTAGAGTCAGGGGTATCAATCAGCCCCAGCATTTT. The chain links TRBV20-1 to TRBJ1-5, with D perhaps TRBD1 (6 bases). The CDR3 spans 14 residues. V was shortened by 1 base and J by 3 bases, with 10 bases between the two germline ends. Germline CDR1 DFQATT, CDR2 SNEGSKA (reference sequence).

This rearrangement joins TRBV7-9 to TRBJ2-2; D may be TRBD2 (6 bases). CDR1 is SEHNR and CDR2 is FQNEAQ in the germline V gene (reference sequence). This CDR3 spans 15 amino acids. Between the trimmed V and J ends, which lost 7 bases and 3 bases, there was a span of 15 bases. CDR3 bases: TGTGCCAGCATGGGGAGGCAAAGCGACACCGGGGAGCTGTTTTTT. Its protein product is CASMGRQSDTGELFF.

Here the CDR3 reads CASGKFNRDNPRGYGYTF. The CDR3 DNA is TGTGCCAGCGGGAAGTTTAACCGGGACAACCCTCGGGGATATGGCTACACCTTC. The chain has TRBV12-3 or TRBV12-4 and TRBJ1-2; a weak D match, TRBD1 (6 bases). Trimming shortened V by 8 bases and J by 5 bases, and 30 bases separated the two germline ends. The CDR3 is 18 residues long.

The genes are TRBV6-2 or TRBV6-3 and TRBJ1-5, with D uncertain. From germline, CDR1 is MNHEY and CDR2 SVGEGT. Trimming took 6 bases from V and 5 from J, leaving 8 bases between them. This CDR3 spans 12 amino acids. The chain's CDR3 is CASSEHDQPQHF. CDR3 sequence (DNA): TGTGCCAGCAGCGAACACGATCAGCCCCAGCATTTT.

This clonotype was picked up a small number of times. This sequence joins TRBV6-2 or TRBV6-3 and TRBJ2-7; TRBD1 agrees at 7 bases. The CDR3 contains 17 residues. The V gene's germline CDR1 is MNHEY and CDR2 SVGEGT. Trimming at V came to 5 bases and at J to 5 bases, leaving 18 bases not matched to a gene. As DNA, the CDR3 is TGTGCCAGCAGTCCACGCGACAGGGCCGGAGGATACGACGAGCAGTACTTC. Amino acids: CASSPRDRAGGYDEQYF.

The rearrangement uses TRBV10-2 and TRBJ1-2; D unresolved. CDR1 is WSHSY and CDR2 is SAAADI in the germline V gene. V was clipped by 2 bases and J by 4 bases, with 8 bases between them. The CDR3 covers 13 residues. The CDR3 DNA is TGCGCCAGCAGTGAGGGTAGACCCTATGGCTACACCTTC. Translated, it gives CASSEGRPYGYTF.

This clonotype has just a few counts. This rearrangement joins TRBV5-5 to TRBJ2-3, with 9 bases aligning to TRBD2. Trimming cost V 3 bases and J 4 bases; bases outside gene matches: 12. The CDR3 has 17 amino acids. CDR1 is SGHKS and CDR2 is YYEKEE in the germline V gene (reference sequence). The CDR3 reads CASSYEEREAPADTQYF. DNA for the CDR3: TGTGCCAGCAGCTATGAGGAGCGGGAGGCCCCCGCAGATACGCAGTATTTT.

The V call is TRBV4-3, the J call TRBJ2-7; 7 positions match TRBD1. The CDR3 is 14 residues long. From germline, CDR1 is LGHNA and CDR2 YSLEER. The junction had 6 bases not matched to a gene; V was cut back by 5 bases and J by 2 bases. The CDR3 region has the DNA TGCGCCAGCAGCATGCGGACAGGCCCCTACGAGCAGTACTTC. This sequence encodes CASSMRTGPYEQYF.

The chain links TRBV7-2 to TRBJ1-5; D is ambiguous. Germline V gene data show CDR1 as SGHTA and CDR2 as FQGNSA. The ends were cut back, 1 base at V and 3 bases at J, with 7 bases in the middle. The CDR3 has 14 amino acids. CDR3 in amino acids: CASSLDSINQPQHF. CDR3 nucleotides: TGTGCCAGCAGCTTAGATAGCATCAATCAGCCCCAGCATTTT. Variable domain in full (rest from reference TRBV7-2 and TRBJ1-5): GAGVSQSPSNKVTEKGKDVELRCDPISGHTALYWYRQSLGQGLEFLIYFQGNSAPDKSGLPSDRFSAERTGGSVSTLTIQRTQQEDSAVYLCASSLDSINQPQHFGDGTRLSIL.